The 24 T cell receptor beta chains presented below share a single source sample, sequenced in a study of blood T cell repertoires in COVID-19. Assay used: immunoSEQ multiplex PCR; TCRdb lists only in-frame clones, some missing. Of over 150,000 clones in the sample, around nine tenths were seen once. The sequenced material came from peripheral blood. These receptors all stem from a man aged 45-65 years who had recovered from COVID-19.

The chain carries TRBV6-2 or TRBV6-3 and TRBJ2-5, with 10 positions matching TRBD1. The CDR3 runs 17 residues. The J segment lost 4 bases and the V segment lost 2 bases, leaving 10 bases of the junction unmatched. Germline V lookup: CDR1 MNHEY, CDR2 SVGEGT. The CDR3 region is CASSYPTGGFRTETQYF. The CDR3 DNA reads as TGTGCCAGCAGTTACCCGACAGGGGGCTTTAGGACAGAGACCCAGTACTTC.

CDR3 protein: CASSSPGGAYEQYF. DNA of the CDR3: TGTGCCAGCAGTTCCCCGGGGGGAGCCTACGAGCAGTACTTC. The chain combines TRBV6-5 with TRBJ2-7, with 7 bases that match TRBD2. The CDR3 has 14 residues. With 4 bases clipped from V and 2 bases from J, the junction kept 5 bases outside the gene matches. Germline CDR1 and CDR2: MNHEY and SVGAGI.

The chain uses TRBV7-3 and TRBJ1-2, with 7 bases fitting TRBD1. The junction had 6 bases not matched to a gene; V was cut back by 3 bases and J by 8 bases. Germline loops: CDR1 SGHTA, CDR2 FQGTGA. This CDR3 has 13 residues. CDR3 region: CASSFTGAGGYTF. In nucleotides, the CDR3 is TGTGCCAGCAGCTTCACAGGGGCAGGAGGCTACACCTTC.

This clone appeared a few times. The V call is TRBV10-3, the J call TRBJ1-1, with TRBD1 matching over 7 bases. Trimming took 8 bases from V and 1 from J; bases not matched to a gene: 10. This CDR3 has 15 amino acids. CDR1 and CDR2 from the germline V gene are ENHRY and SYGVKD. CDR3 region: CAISGQPTRNTEAFF. The DNA for the CDR3 is TGTGCCATCTCGGGACAGCCGACTAGGAACACTGAAGCTTTCTTT.

V is TRBV25-1 and J is TRBJ2-5, with 8 bases lining up with TRBD1. Germline V gene lookup returns CDR1 MGHDK and CDR2 SYGVNS. The CDR3 extends over 14 amino acids. Losses at the gene ends were 6 bases for V and 5 bases for J; bases not matched to a gene: 8. In DNA, the CDR3 is TGTGCCAGCAGCATCGCAGGGGGCCAGGAGACCCAGTACTTC. Amino acid sequence: CASSIAGGQETQYF. Together with reference TRBV25-1 and TRBJ2-5, the CDR3 gives the full variable domain: EADIYQTPRYLVIGTGKKITLECSQTMGHDKMYWYQQDPGMELHLIHYSYGVNSTEKGDLSSESTVSRIRTEHFPLTLESARPSHTSQYLCASSIAGGQETQYFGPGTRLLVL.

The chain is built from TRBV2 and TRBJ1-1, with D perhaps TRBD1 (6 bases). The CDR3 consists of 13 residues. Germline V gene sequence: CDR1 SNHLY, CDR2 FYNNEI. Trimming removed 2 bases from V and 5 bases from J, with 9 bases in between. The CDR3 region has the DNA TGTGCCAGCAGTGAATCACAGGGTACTGAAGCTTTCTTT. Translation gives CASSESQGTEAFF.

This sequence joins TRBV4-2 and TRBJ1-1; weak D call: TRBD1 (6 bases). The CDR3 has 15 residues. From germline, CDR1 is LGHNA and CDR2 YNFKEQ. Trimming stripped 1 base from V and 8 bases from J, with 17 bases between. The CDR3 coding sequence is TGTGCCAGCAGCCAAGTACCAGCGGGGGCTTCAGAAGCTTTCTTT. This sequence encodes CASSQVPAGASEAFF.

The chain carries TRBV19 and TRBJ1-1, with no clear D. The CDR3 spans 11 residues. V was clipped by 8 bases and J by 5 bases, with 9 bases between them. The germline gives CDR1 LNHDA, CDR2 SQIVND (reference sequence). CDR3 protein: CASVVGTEAFF. The DNA for the CDR3 is TGTGCCAGTGTTGTCGGTACTGAAGCTTTCTTT.

V and J are TRBV7-3 and TRBJ2-4; TRBD2 aligns across 7 bases. CDR3 length: 14 residues. The germline gives CDR1 SGHTA, CDR2 FQGTGA. V shed 2 bases and J 3 bases; nucleotides not matched to a gene: 1. The CDR3 sequence: CASSLGEGKNIQYF. The CDR3 DNA follows: TGTGCCAGCAGCTTAGGGGAGGGCAAAAACATTCAGTACTTC.

The genes are TRBV5-4 and TRBJ1-2; tentatively, D is TRBD1 (6 bases). The germline V and J ends were trimmed by 5 bases and 4 bases, with 15 bases remaining between them. The CDR3 is 14 residues long. The germline gives CDR1 SGHNT, CDR2 YYREEE (reference sequence). For the CDR3, the DNA is TGTGCCAGCAGACCGGACAGAGACTCCTATGGCTACACCTTC. Translated: CASRPDRDSYGYTF.

This clone was recorded only once. The rearrangement uses TRBV5-1 and TRBJ2-2, with 8 nucleotides matching TRBD1. Unmatched junction bases numbered 4, after V lost 3 bases and J lost 3 bases. Germline V gene lookup returns CDR1 SGHRS and CDR2 YFSETQ. The CDR3 is 15 residues long. CDR3 coding DNA: TGCGCCAGCAGCTGGACAGGGCCGGACACCGGGGAGCTGTTTTTT. Translating gives CASSWTGPDTGELFF. Complete variable domain (other parts from reference TRBV5-1 and TRBJ2-2): KAGVTQTPRYLIKTRGQQVTLSCSPISGHRSVSWYQQTPGQGLQFLFEYFSETQRNKGNFPGRFSGRQFSNSRSEMNVSTLELGDSALYLCASSWTGPDTGELFFGEGSRLTVL.

The chain joins TRBV27 to TRBJ2-1; 7 nucleotides align to TRBD1. Unmatched junction bases numbered 3, after V lost 0 bases and J lost 7 bases. CDR1 MNHEY and CDR2 SMNVEV come from the germline V gene (reference sequence). The CDR3 totals 14 residues. CDR3: CASSLSTGENEQFF. In DNA, the CDR3 is TGTGCCAGCAGTTTATCTACAGGGGAGAATGAGCAGTTCTTC.

The chain links TRBV7-6 to TRBJ2-3; 9 nucleotides line up with TRBD2. There are 16 residues in the CDR3. The V and J ends lost 9 bases and 2 bases, in that order; junction bases with no gene match: 12. Germline CDR1 SGHVS, CDR2 FNYEAQ. The CDR3 sequence: CASTLLAGGVTDTQYF. The CDR3 DNA sequence: TGTGCCAGTACCCTCCTGGCGGGGGGGGTCACAGATACGCAGTATTTT.

The V and J genes are TRBV9 and TRBJ2-3; the match to TRBD2 covers 8 bases. With 1 base clipped from V and 2 bases from J, the junction kept 6 bases outside the gene matches. Germline V gene data show CDR1 as SGDLS and CDR2 as YYNGEE. This CDR3 has 16 amino acids. CDR3 sequence (DNA): TGTGCCAGCAGCGTATTGAGCGGGAGACTCACAGATACGCAGTATTTT. This gives the protein CASSVLSGRLTDTQYF.

The chain employs TRBV29-1 and TRBJ1-2; TRBD1 agrees at 11 bases. The CDR3 contains 15 residues. Germline loops: CDR1 SQVTM, CDR2 ANQGSEA. V dropped 6 bases and J dropped 4; count of bases not matched to a gene: 10. In DNA form, the CDR3 reads TGCAGCGTCGGCGGCCCGGGACAGGGGGTCTATGGCTACACCTTC. Translated, it gives CSVGGPGQGVYGYTF. Using reference TRBV29-1 and TRBJ1-2 for the parts outside the CDR3, the full variable domain is SAVISQKPSRDICQRGTSLTIQCQVDSQVTMMFWYRQQPGQSLTLIATANQGSEATYESGFVIDKFPISRPNLTFSTLTVSNMSPEDSSIYLCSVGGPGQGVYGYTFGSGTRLTVV.

This chain connects TRBV19 to TRBJ1-3; D gene ambiguous. The CDR3 has 14 residues. Trimming removed 4 bases from V and 0 bases from J, with 7 bases in between. Per germline, CDR1 LNHDA and CDR2 SQIVND (reference sequence). The chain's CDR3 is CASSRASSGNTIYF. As DNA, the CDR3 is TGTGCCAGTAGTAGGGCCTCCTCTGGAAACACCATATATTTT.

The genes are TRBV27 and TRBJ2-4; D unresolved. The CDR3 loop spans 16 amino acids. Trimming removed 5 bases from V and 3 bases from J, with 17 bases in between. In germline, CDR1 is MNHEY, CDR2 SMNVEV (reference sequence). CDR3 in amino acids: CASSPAQVYGKNIQYF. In nucleotides, the CDR3 is TGTGCCAGCAGTCCCGCCCAGGTTTATGGCAAAAACATTCAGTACTTC.

The chain joins TRBV5-6 to TRBJ1-2; D is ambiguous. Looked up from germline, CDR1 is SGHDT and CDR2 is YYEEEE. The CDR3 has 12 residues. V was pared by 5 bases and J by 3 bases, with 8 bases between. The CDR3 loop is CASRSEDYGYTF. The CDR3 bases are TGTGCCAGCAGGAGCGAGGACTATGGCTACACCTTC. Full variable domain (missing parts from reference TRBV5-6 and TRBJ1-2): DAGVTQSPTHLIKTRGQQVTLRCSPKSGHDTVSWYQQALGQGPQFIFQYYEEEERQRGNFPDRFSGHQFPNYSSELNVNALLLGDSALYLCASRSEDYGYTFGSGTRLTVV.

The CDR3 protein is CASSQDETGELFF. CDR3 coding DNA: TGCGCCAGCAGCCAAGATGAGACAGGGGAACTGTTTTTT. The V and J genes are TRBV4-3 and TRBJ1-4; 8 bases agree with TRBD1. The CDR3 runs 13 residues. Trimming removed 0 bases from V and 12 bases from J; junction bases left unmatched: 3. Germline-derived CDR1 and CDR2 are LGHNA and YSLEER.

This clone was counted between two and nine times. The rearrangement links TRBV5-4 to TRBJ2-7, with 9 bases matching TRBD1. Trimming took 6 bases from V and 0 from J; bases not matched to a gene: 7. CDR1 SGHNT and CDR2 YYREEE come from the germline V gene (reference sequence). The CDR3 runs to 15 residues. CDR3 sequence reads: CASTARTGVSYEQYF. The CDR3 nucleotides read TGTGCCAGCACTGCCAGGACAGGGGTCTCCTACGAGCAGTACTTC.

The chain joins TRBV6-5 to TRBJ1-2, with 7 bases lining up with TRBD1. Losses at the gene ends were 6 bases for V and 8 bases for J; bases not matched to a gene: 9. The CDR3 totals 13 residues. Per the germline V gene, CDR1 is MNHEY and CDR2 is SVGAGI. The DNA for the CDR3 is TGTGCCAGCAGGAGAGAGGGGGCTGGGGGCTACACCTTC. It encodes CASRREGAGGYTF.

This chain connects TRBV2 to TRBJ2-3; 10 nucleotides match TRBD2. Germline assignment: CDR1 SNHLY and CDR2 FYNNEI. With 7 bases clipped from V and 4 bases from J, the junction kept 11 bases outside the gene matches. This CDR3 region has 16 residues. The CDR3 nucleotides are TGTGCCAGCACCCCCCGGCTAGCGGGAGTTGCAGATACGCAGTATTTT. This sequence encodes CASTPRLAGVADTQYF.

CDR3 coding DNA: TGTGCCAGCAGCCCGAAACTAGCGGGGGCTGGTACGCAGTATTTT. Translation: CASSPKLAGAGTQYF. The rearrangement uses TRBV27 and TRBJ2-3; TRBD2 agrees at 11 bases. In germline, CDR1 is MNHEY, CDR2 SMNVEV (reference sequence). The CDR3 totals 15 residues. V was clipped by 6 bases and J by 8 bases; unmatched bases: 10.

The chain uses TRBV6-2 or TRBV6-3 and TRBJ2-1; no reliable D call. The CDR3 is 13 residues long. Germline-derived CDR1 and CDR2 are MNHEY and SVGEGT. Trimming shortened V by 3 bases and J by 9 bases, and 12 bases separated the two germline ends. In DNA form, the CDR3 reads TGTGCCAGCAGTTATACAATGAGGTTTGAGCAGTTCTTC. Its protein is CASSYTMRFEQFF.